Shown below are 5 T cell receptor beta chains from a single sample sequenced in a study of CD8 T cells in ankylosing spondylitis. The study, taken as a whole, reports: Ankylosing spondylitis blood appeared to be characterized by a TCR beta motif of about eight highly homologous variants.

Which antigens these TCRs recognize remains unknown. TCRdb recomputed calls from the 5' RACE reads with MiXCR, one row per CDR3 protein. The repertoire holds fewer than 650,000 distinct CDR3 sequences, with roughly 13% as singletons. Specimen: blood, either unsorted or a sorted T cell fraction (not recorded which). These receptors were obtained from a male donor with ankylosing spondylitis.

The genes are TRBV29-1 and TRBJ2-3, with TRBD2 matching over 12 bases. V shed 2 bases and J 4 bases; nucleotides not matched to a gene: 4. CDR3 length equals 15 residues. In germline, CDR1 is SQVTM, CDR2 ANQGSEA. For the CDR3, the DNA is TGCAGCGTTGAACCTAGCGGGAGGGCCGCAGATACGCAGTATTTT. Translation gives CSVEPSGRAADTQYF.

This clonotype has a count of ten or more. This chain joins TRBV7-2 and TRBJ2-7; 7 bases match TRBD1. Trimming removed 3 bases from V and 4 bases from J; junction bases left unmatched: 6. The germline gives CDR1 SGHTA, CDR2 FQGNSA. This CDR3 has 14 residues. DNA of the CDR3: TGTGCCAGCAGCTTGCTGCTACAGGGGTACGAGCAGTACTTC. Protein sequence: CASSLLLQGYEQYF.

The genes are TRBV20-1 and TRBJ2-3, with no clear D. This CDR3 has 13 amino acids. CDR1 is DFQATT and CDR2 is SNEGSKA in the germline V gene (reference sequence). V shed 6 bases and J shed 0 bases, with 10 bases lying between them. The CDR3 region has the DNA TGCAGTGCCCCCTTGATCAGCACAGATACGCAGTATTTT. This translates into CSAPLISTDTQYF.

This clonotype was observed a few times. The chain combines TRBV18 with TRBJ1-1, with no clear D. CDR1 and CDR2 (germline): KGHSH, LQKENI. Trimming removed 0 bases at V and 2 bases at J, with 4 bases between. This CDR3 contains 13 residues. The CDR3: CASSPPLNTEAFF. The CDR3 nucleotides read TGTGCCAGCTCACCACCCCTAAACACTGAAGCTTTCTTT.

This clonotype was observed a few times. The V call is TRBV25-1, the J call TRBJ2-5; D may be TRBD1 (6 bases). The CDR3 runs 13 residues. V gave up 8 bases and J gave up 2 bases, with 12 bases separating them. CDR1 MGHDK and CDR2 SYGVNS come from the germline V gene. The CDR3 region has the DNA TGTGCCAGCGCCGGGACATATCAAGAGACCCAGTACTTC. It codes for CASAGTYQETQYF.